What follows is one TCR beta chain and its context. The data are from a study of blood T cells in healthy people across ages. The CDR3 runs to 13 residues. CDR1 and CDR2 from the germline V gene are SGHRS and YFSETQ. Primers used in a second PCR of roughly 7 to 12 cycles were a sample-barcoded 5' primer and a J-beta primer mix. TCRdb reprocessed the 5' RACE reads with MiXCR, giving one entry per CDR3 protein. In the table there are about 1.5 million distinct CDR3 sequences, roughly 40% of which are singletons. Input material: blood. The clonotype was recovered from a woman younger than 30 in good health. The chain recombines TRBV5-1 with TRBJ2-7, with TRBD1 matching 7 bases. The tail of the sequence fits TRBJ2-5 better, so the J call may be wrong. CDR3 DNA: TGCGCCAGCAGCGGGGGACAGTCAGAGACCCAGTACTTC. It is translated as CASSGGQSETQYF.